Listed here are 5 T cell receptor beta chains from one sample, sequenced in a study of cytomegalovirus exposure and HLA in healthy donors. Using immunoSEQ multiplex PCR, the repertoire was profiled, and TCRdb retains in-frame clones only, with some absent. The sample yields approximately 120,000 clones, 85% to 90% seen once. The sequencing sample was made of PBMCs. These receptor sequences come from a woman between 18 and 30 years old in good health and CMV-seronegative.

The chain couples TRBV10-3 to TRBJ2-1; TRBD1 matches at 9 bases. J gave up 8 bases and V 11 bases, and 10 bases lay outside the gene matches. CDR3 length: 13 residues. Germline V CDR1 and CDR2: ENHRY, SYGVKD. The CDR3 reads CAVRRDRVHEQFF. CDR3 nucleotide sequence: TGTGCCGTAAGAAGGGACAGGGTCCATGAGCAGTTCTTC.

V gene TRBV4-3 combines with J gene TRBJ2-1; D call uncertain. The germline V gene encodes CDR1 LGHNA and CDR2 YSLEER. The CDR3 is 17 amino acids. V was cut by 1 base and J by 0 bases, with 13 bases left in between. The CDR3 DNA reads TGCGCCAGCAGCCAAGGTTTAGACACCAGCTCCTACAATGAGCAGTTCTTC. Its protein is CASSQGLDTSSYNEQFF.

This CDR3 is CSVETGGHEQYF. The CDR3 bases are TGCAGCGTAGAAACAGGGGGCCACGAGCAGTACTTC. The J gene is TRBJ2-7, the V gene TRBV29-1; 9 nucleotides agree with TRBD1. Germline V gene sequence: CDR1 SQVTM, CDR2 ANQGSEA. This CDR3 region has 12 residues. The V and J ends lost 6 bases and 5 bases, in that order; junction bases with no gene match: 5.

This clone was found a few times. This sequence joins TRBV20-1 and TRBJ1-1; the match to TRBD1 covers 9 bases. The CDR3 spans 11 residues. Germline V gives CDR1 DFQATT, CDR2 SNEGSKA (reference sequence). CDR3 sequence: CRGQGSTEAFF. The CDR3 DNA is TGCAGGGGACAGGGAAGCACTGAAGCTTTCTTT.

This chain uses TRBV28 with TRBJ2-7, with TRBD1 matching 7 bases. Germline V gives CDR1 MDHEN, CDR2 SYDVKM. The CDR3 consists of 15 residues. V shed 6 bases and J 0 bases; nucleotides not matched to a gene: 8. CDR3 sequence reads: CASSTRDRFSYEQYF. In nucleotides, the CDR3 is TGTGCCAGCAGCACCCGGGACAGATTCTCCTACGAGCAGTACTTC.